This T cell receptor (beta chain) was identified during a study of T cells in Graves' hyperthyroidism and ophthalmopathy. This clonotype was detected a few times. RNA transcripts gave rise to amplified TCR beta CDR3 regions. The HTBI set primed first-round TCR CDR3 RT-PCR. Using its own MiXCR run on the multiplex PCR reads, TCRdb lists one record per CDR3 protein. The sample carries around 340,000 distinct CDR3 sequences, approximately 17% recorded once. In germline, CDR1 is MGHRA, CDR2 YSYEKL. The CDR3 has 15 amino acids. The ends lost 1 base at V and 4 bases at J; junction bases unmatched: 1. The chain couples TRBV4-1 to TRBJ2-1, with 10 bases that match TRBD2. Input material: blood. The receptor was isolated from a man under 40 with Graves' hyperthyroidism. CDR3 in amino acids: CASSQGTSGYNEQFF. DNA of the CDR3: TGCGCCAGCAGCCAAGGGACTAGCGGTTACAATGAGCAGTTCTTC.